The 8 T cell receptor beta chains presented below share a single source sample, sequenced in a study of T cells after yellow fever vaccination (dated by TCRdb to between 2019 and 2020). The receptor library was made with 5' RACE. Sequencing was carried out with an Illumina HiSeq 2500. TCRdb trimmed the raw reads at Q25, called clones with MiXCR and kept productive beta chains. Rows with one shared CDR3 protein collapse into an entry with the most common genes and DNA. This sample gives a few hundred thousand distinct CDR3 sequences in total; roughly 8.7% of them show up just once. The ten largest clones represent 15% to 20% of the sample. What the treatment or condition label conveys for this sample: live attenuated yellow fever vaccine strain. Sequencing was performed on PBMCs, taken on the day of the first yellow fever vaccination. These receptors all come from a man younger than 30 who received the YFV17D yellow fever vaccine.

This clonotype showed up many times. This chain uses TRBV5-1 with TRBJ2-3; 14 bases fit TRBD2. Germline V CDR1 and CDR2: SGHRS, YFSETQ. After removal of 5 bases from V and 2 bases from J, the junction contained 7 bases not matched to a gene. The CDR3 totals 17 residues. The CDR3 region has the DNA TGCGCCAGCAGTTTCGGACTAGCGGGGGGTTACACAGATACGCAGTATTTT. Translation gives CASSFGLAGGYTDTQYF.

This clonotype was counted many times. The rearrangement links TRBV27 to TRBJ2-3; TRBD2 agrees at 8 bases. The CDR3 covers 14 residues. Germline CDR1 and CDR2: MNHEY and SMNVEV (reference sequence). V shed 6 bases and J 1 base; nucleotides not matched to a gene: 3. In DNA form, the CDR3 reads TGTGCCAGCAGCCCAGCGGGGGGCACAGATACGCAGTATTTT. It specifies CASSPAGGTDTQYF.

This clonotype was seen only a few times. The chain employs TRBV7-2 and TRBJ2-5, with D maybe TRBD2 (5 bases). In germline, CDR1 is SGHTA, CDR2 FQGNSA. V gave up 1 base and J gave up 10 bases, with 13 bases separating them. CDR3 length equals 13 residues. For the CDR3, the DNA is TGTGCCAGCAGCTTAGAGGTAGTAGCGAACCAGTACTTC. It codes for CASSLEVVANQYF.

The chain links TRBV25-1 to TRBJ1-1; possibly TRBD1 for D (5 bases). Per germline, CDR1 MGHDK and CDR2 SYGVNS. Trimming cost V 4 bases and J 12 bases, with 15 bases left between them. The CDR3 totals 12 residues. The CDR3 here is CASSATRVTTFF. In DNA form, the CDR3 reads TGTGCCAGCAGTGCAACCAGGGTTACGACTTTCTTT.

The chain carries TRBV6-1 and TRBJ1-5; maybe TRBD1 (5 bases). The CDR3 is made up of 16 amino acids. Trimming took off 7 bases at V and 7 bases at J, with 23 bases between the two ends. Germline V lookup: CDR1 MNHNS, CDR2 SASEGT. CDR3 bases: TGTGCCAGCACTCAGGGAAGACAGTACGGCCAGCAGCCCCAGCATTTT. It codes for CASTQGRQYGQQPQHF.

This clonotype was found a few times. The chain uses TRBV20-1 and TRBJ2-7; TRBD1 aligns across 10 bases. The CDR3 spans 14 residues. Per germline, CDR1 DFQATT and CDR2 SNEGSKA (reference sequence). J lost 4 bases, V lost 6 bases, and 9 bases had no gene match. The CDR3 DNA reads TGCAGTGCGTCGACAGGGGGCCTCACTTACGAGCAGTACTTC. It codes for CSASTGGLTYEQYF.

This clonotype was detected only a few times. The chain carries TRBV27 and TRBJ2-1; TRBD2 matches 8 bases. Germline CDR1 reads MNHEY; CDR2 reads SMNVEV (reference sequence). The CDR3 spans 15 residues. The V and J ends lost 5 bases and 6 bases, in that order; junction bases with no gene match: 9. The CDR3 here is CASSVRGGQGNEQFF. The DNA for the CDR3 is TGTGCCAGCAGTGTTCGGGGGGGCCAGGGCAATGAGCAGTTCTTC.

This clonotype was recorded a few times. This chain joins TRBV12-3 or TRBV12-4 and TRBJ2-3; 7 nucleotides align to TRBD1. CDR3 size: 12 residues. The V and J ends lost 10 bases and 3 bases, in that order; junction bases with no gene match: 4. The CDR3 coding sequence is TGTGCCACCAAGGGGGCGACAGATACGCAGTATTTT. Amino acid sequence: CATKGATDTQYF.